Below, 4 T cell receptor beta chains from the same sample are listed, as sequenced in a study of CD8 T cells in Susac syndrome. It was with random hexamers that 0.5 to 1 ug RNA was reverse transcribed. A single record per CDR3 protein comes from TCRdb applying MiXCR to the immunoSEQ multiplex PCR reads. The sample includes around 130,000 distinct CDR3 sequences, about 90% seen only once; the top ten take about 0.23%. Material: CD8+ T cells from PBMCs. Every receptor here comes from a human donor with multiple sclerosis.

The chain employs TRBV19 and TRBJ2-2, with 9 bases fitting TRBD2. Germline trimming cut 3 bases from V and 7 bases from J; bases unmatched to any gene: 9. The CDR3 consists of 16 residues. The germline V gene has CDR1 LNHDA and CDR2 SQIVND (reference sequence). The CDR3 bases are TGTGCCAGTAGTATTGTTAGCGGGAGTTTTGGCGGGGAGCTGTTTTTT. This translates into CASSIVSGSFGGELFF.

The V and J genes are TRBV19 and TRBJ2-3; D is unresolved. Trimming removed 6 bases from V and 4 bases from J, with 26 bases in between. The CDR3 covers 18 residues. Germline V CDR1 and CDR2: LNHDA, SQIVND (reference sequence). The DNA of the CDR3 is TGTGCCAGTAGGTGGGGTGGAGAATCCTTGGGTCCCCCAGATACGCAGTATTTT. As protein: CASRWGGESLGPPDTQYF.

The V and J genes are TRBV7-2 and TRBJ2-1; unclear D gene. The CDR3 is made up of 14 amino acids. With 9 bases removed from V and 0 bases from J, the gap between germline ends came to 12 bases. Germline values: CDR1 SGHTA, CDR2 FQGNSA. The CDR3 DNA reads as TGTGCCAGTCATACGGGCTACTCCTACAATGAGCAGTTCTTC. This gives the protein CASHTGYSYNEQFF.

The chain employs TRBV28 and TRBJ2-3, with D unresolved. The CDR3 spans 13 residues. Germline V gene lookup returns CDR1 MDHEN and CDR2 SYDVKM. V was clipped by 8 bases and J by 3 bases, with 12 bases between them. Here the CDR3 reads CASLLTVTDTQYF. In DNA form, the CDR3 reads TGTGCCAGCCTCCTTACCGTAACAGATACGCAGTATTTT.